This paragraph covers one TCR beta chain sequence. Its antigen is currently unknown. This sample is part of a study of blood T cells in healthy people across ages. Overall study: Using template switching, researchers captured about one barcoded beta molecule for each two T cells.

CDR3 size: 13 residues. Trimming shortened V by 5 bases and J by 3 bases, and 13 bases separated the two germline ends. Germline V gene data show CDR1 as DFQATT and CDR2 as SNEGSKA (reference sequence). Study findings and constraints: Fewer expanded clones and more diversity marked long-lived versus aged donors. A strong correlation was seen between TCR beta diversity and naive T cell percentage.

Combining a sample-barcoded 5' primer with a J-beta primer mix, a second PCR ran for 7 to 11 cycles. A single record per CDR3 protein comes from TCRdb applying MiXCR to the 5' RACE reads. The sample yields 700,000 to 950,000 distinct CDR3 sequences, roughly 60% seen once. The sequenced sample consisted of blood. The chain uses TRBV20-1 and TRBJ2-5; D uncertain. This TCR came from a young man in good health. This chain's CDR3 is CSAPRTYEETQYF. CDR3 DNA sequence: TGCAGTGCTCCTCGGACGTATGAAGAGACCCAGTACTTC.